This T cell receptor (beta chain) derives from a study of blood T cell repertoires in COVID-19. Trimming took 9 bases from V and 3 from J; bases not matched to a gene: 2. The CDR3 length is 13 residues. Germline CDR1 reads LNHDA; CDR2 reads SQIVND (reference sequence). Generated by immunoSEQ multiplex PCR, the TCRdb table keeps only in-frame clones and is missing some. The sample consists of about 210,000 clones, roughly 94% of them appearing once. V usage is TRBV19 and J usage is TRBJ2-2; 9 nucleotides align to TRBD1. The sequence came from a man younger than 40 with acute or convalescent COVID-19. Sequencing was done on a sample of peripheral blood. CDR3 nucleotide sequence: TGTGCCAGCGGACAGGGGCACACCGGGGAGCTGTTTTTT. Protein product: CASGQGHTGELFF.